Described below is a single TCR beta chain sequence and its context. The data stem from a study of blood T cell repertoires in COVID-19. Across the study: COVID-19 samples, acute and convalescent, were from the United States, Italy and Spain. The cDNA or gDNA used as material had been derived from T cells, B-cell-depleted T cells, or PBMCs.

This CDR3 is built from 14 residues. V lost 4 bases and J lost 7, with 14 bases in between. The germline V gene encodes CDR1 SGDLS and CDR2 YYNGEE. Original analysis: The authors estimated nucleated cell counts from reference gene primer amplification. Assay: immunoSEQ multiplex PCR; the TCRdb copy retains only in-frame clones and omits some. V, J and clone size are those of that table, while D and trimming were read from the DNA. Here the sample spans around 190,000 clones, roughly nine tenths being singletons. This TCR was sampled from a man in his thirties or forties with acute or convalescent COVID-19. V is TRBV9 and J is TRBJ2-2, with D perhaps TRBD1 (7 bases). The sample comprised peripheral blood. DNA for the CDR3: TGTGCCAGCAGCCCCAGACAGGGAGGCGGGGAGCTGTTTTTT. As protein: CASSPRQGGGELFF.